Many counts were recorded for the clone carrying this T cell receptor (beta chain). The antigen is undetermined. This specimen comes from a study of cytomegalovirus exposure and HLA in healthy donors. The PCR contained 60 Vbeta and 13 Jbeta primers. Generated by immunoSEQ multiplex PCR, the TCRdb table keeps only in-frame clones and is missing some. The sample shows some 110,000 clones, approximately 70% of them seen only once. Study-wide findings and caveats: Later analysis identified several of the most significant clusters that appeared linked to common viral pathogens. The only immune exposure information that was available was CMV serostatus. In a later analysis, donors in an Asian-associated ancestry cluster reportedly had fewer N-insertions in productive TCRs than the cohort mean. In a later analysis, TCR beta V- and J-gene trimming showed a link to a missense DCLRE1C variant.

V shed 5 bases, J shed 2 bases, and the junction held 3 bases outside the gene matches. There are 16 residues in the CDR3. Germline CDR1 reads LNHDA; CDR2 reads SQIVND (reference sequence). The receptor was derived from a man aged 60-69 years in good health and CMV-seropositive. Material for sequencing was PBMCs. This chain connects TRBV19 to TRBJ2-3; 14 bases agree with TRBD2. CDR3 in amino acids: CASSWTSGGFTDTQYF. CDR3 coding DNA: TGTGCCAGTAGTTGGACTAGCGGGGGGTTCACAGATACGCAGTATTTT.